The 5 T cell receptor beta chains given below trace back to one sample, sequenced in a study of cytomegalovirus exposure and HLA in healthy donors. The PCR employed 60 Vbeta primers together with 13 Jbeta primers. Measured with immunoSEQ multiplex PCR; TCRdb has only the in-frame clones, and not every one. The sample comprises about 150,000 clones, 80% of which are singletons, and around 13% rests with the top ten. The source material was PBMCs. All receptors derive from a man younger than 40 in good health and CMV-seropositive.

The chain uses TRBV7-2 and TRBJ2-5; D call uncertain. The J call may be faulty, since TRBJ2-7 better matches the DNA end. CDR1 is SGHTA and CDR2 is FQGNSA in the germline V gene. There are 15 residues in the CDR3. DNA for the CDR3: TGTGCCAGCAGCTTCGGTTGGAGTAGTCTCTACGAGCAGTACTTC. This sequence encodes CASSFGWSSLYEQYF.

This chain joins TRBV9 and TRBJ2-2, with D perhaps TRBD2 (6 bases). Trimming left V 4 bases short and J 5 bases short, with 15 bases between. This CDR3 has 15 amino acids. Germline CDR1 and CDR2: SGDLS and YYNGEE. CDR3 sequence: CASSPRGSYTGELFF. The CDR3 region has the DNA TGTGCCAGCAGCCCTCGGGGGAGTTATACCGGGGAGCTGTTTTTT.

J is TRBJ2-3 and V is TRBV14, with 7 bases aligning to TRBD2. CDR1 is SGHDN and CDR2 is FVKESK in the germline V gene. CDR3 length: 15 amino acids. After removal of 2 bases from V and 2 bases from J, the junction contained 4 bases not matched to a gene. Here the CDR3 reads CASSQRGRNTDTQYF. The CDR3 DNA follows: TGTGCCAGCAGCCAACGCGGGAGAAACACAGATACGCAGTATTTT.

The rearrangement links TRBV5-6 to TRBJ2-1; TRBD1 matches at 9 bases. The CDR3 loop spans 15 amino acids. CDR1 SGHDT and CDR2 YYEEEE come from the germline V gene. V shed 0 bases and J 2 bases; nucleotides not matched to a gene: 0. Written as DNA, the CDR3 is TGTGCCAGCAGCTTGGGGGACAGGGCCTACAATGAGCAGTTCTTC. Protein sequence: CASSLGDRAYNEQFF.

The rearrangement links TRBV7-3 to TRBJ2-7, with 10 bases matching TRBD2. Trimming cost V 5 bases and J 3 bases; bases outside gene matches: 10. CDR3 length equals 16 residues. Germline assignment: CDR1 SGHTA and CDR2 FQGTGA. CDR3 DNA: TGTGCCAGCAGCCCCCTTAGGACTAGCGGTTACTACGAGCAGTACTTC. Its translation: CASSPLRTSGYYEQYF.